This T cell receptor (beta chain) was sequenced in a study of OX40 agonist ivuxolimab in advanced cancers. Study background: Earlier treatment with anti-PD-1, anti-PD-L1 or anti-CTLA-4 was permitted, and around 36% had received some. Broader study findings: Dosing at 0.1 to 3.0 mg/kg was accompanied by clonal expansion of CD4+ and CD8+ blood T cells by week 6. The work left the antigen specificity of expanded peripheral T cells undetermined.

TCRdb keeps only in-frame clones here, not all; method: immunoSEQ multiplex PCR. The table shows 60,000 to 75,000 clones, with roughly 83% occurring only once. With respect to this clone: Its antigen is not known.

Sequenced here: CD4+ or CD8+ T cells sorted from blood, sampled in a trial of the OX40 agonist ivuxolimab. This receptor was taken from an adult with an advanced solid tumor such as melanoma, head and neck, liver or kidney cancer.

The CDR3 DNA sequence: TGTGCCAGCAGCTCCCCCGGGAACACTGAAGCTTTCTTT. Its protein product is CASSSPGNTEAFF. The gene calls are TRBV11-3 and TRBJ1-1; D unclear. The CDR3 sequence is 13 residues long. The germline V gene has CDR1 SGHNT and CDR2 YENEEA. The V end lost 4 bases, the J end lost 1 base, and 7 bases lay between the germline ends. The whole variable domain, filled in from reference TRBV11-3 and TRBJ1-1, reads EAGVVQSPRYKIIEKKQPVAFWCNPISGHNTLYWYLQNLGQGPELLIRYENEEAVDDSQLPKDRFSAERLKGVDSTLKIQPAELGDSAVYLCASSSPGNTEAFFGQGTRLTVV.